The TCR beta chain described here comes from a study of shared clonotypes between healthy human individuals. CDR3 length equals 18 residues. The repertoire was sequenced with immunoSEQ multiplex PCR; TCRdb's copy has only in-frame clones and lacks some. This sample has fewer than 650,000 clones, with roughly 79% found just once. The specimen sequenced was PBMCs. J is TRBJ2-4 and V is TRBV21-1; TRBD1, as called in the table, went unchecked against the DNA. TRBV21-1 is a pseudogene segment. The sequence came from a woman aged 40-49 years in good health. Some clones in this sample may be carry-over from other donors' samples. The CDR3 reads CASSKNVVARRGSDIQYF. The CDR3 DNA sequence: TGTGCCAGCAGCAAAAATGTTGTGGCTAGAAGGGGTTCAGACATTCAGTACTTC.